This T cell receptor (beta chain) was identified in a study of T-cell memory formation after mild COVID-19. TCRdb independently ran MiXCR on the 5' RACE reads; one entry per CDR3 protein. The profile shows 400,000 or so distinct CDR3 sequences, around 21% of them singletons. CDR1 and CDR2 (germline): LGHDT, YNNKEL (reference sequence). The CDR3 runs 14 residues. The germline V and J ends were trimmed by 0 bases and 3 bases, with 8 bases remaining between them. V gene TRBV3-1 combines with J gene TRBJ1-2; no definite D call. Input material: PBMCs or a T cell subset sorted from them (not recorded which). The sequence came from an adult woman who had mild COVID-19 (a few samples of this study predate the infection). Cell type and time point are not known. Written as DNA, the CDR3 is TGTGCCAGCAGCCAAGATCGACATCACTATGGCTACACCTTC. This sequence encodes CASSQDRHHYGYTF.